The 8 T cell receptor beta chains below come from one sample, sequenced in a study of T cell clonality in common variable immunodeficiency. The method was immunoSEQ multiplex PCR; TCRdb's version includes in-frame clones alone and lacks a portion of them. Recorded here are about 44,000 clones, with no singletons, and the ten leading clones hold over 9.5%. Sequenced input: peripheral blood mononuclear cells. Source of these receptors: a person aged 18 to 75 in good health.

This clone came up many times. The read is 3 residues too short to cover the CDR3 end, so that end is filled in from the germline J gene. The chain links TRBV7-9 to TRBJ1-2; TRBD1 matches at 8 bases. Trimming removed 5 bases from V and 5 bases from J; junction bases left unmatched: 7. CDR1 is SEHNR and CDR2 is FQNEAQ in the germline V gene (reference sequence). The length of the CDR3 is 14 residues. CDR3 region: CASSHETGGYGYTF. Incomplete CDR3 DNA: TGTGCCAGCAGCCACGAAACAGGGGGATATGGC.

In its sample, this clone was seen many times. Read sequence stops 3 residues before the CDR3 end, and the germline J gene provides the missing end. The chain uses TRBV30 and TRBJ1-4; TRBD1 matches 8 bases. CDR1 and CDR2 (germline): GTSNPN, SVGIG (reference sequence). The CDR3 has 13 residues. The junction had 4 bases not matched to a gene; V was cut back by 3 bases and J by 7 bases. The CDR3 sequence is CAWRLQGAEKLFF. The covered CDR3 bases are TGTGCCTGGAGGTTGCAGGGGGCTGAAAAA.

This clone was seen at least ten times. The read terminates 3 residues before the CDR3 end, so the remaining end is supplied by the germline J gene. The chain employs TRBV7-6 and TRBJ2-7; 11 positions match TRBD2. The germline V gene encodes CDR1 SGHVS and CDR2 FNYEAQ. After removal of 5 bases from V and 4 bases from J, the junction contained 7 bases not matched to a gene. This CDR3 region has 15 residues. The CDR3 bases that were read are TGTGCCAGCAGCGCTACTAGCGGGAGTAGGTACGAG. This sequence encodes CASSATSGSRYE. The full CDR3 sequence reads CASSATSGSRYEQYF. The variable domain in full, with the rest retrieved from reference TRBV7-6 and TRBJ2-7, is GAGVSQSPRYKVTKRGQDVALRCDPISGHVSLYWYRQALGQGPEFLTYFNYEAQQDKSGLPNDRFSAERPEGSISTLTIQRTEQRDSAMYRCASSATSGSRYEQYFGPGTRLTVT.

This clone came up many times. The read terminates 3 residues before the CDR3 end, so the remaining end is supplied by the germline J gene. This sample also contains other DNA sequences that code for the same CDR3. V is TRBV5-1 and J is TRBJ1-1; 7 nucleotides agree with TRBD1. This CDR3 has 15 amino acids. The germline CDR1 and CDR2 sequences are SGHRS and YFSETQ. The V gene end was trimmed by 8 bases and the J gene end by 3 bases; junction bases not matched to a gene: 13. CDR3 protein: CASTPNVQGDTEAFF. The CDR3 bases that were read are TGCGCCAGTACGCCAAATGTCCAGGGGGACACTGAA. Supplemented by reference TRBV5-1 and TRBJ1-1, the full variable domain reads KAGVTQTPRYLIKTRGQQVTLSCSPISGHRSVSWYQQTPGQGLQFLFEYFSETQRNKGNFPGRFSGRQFSNSRSEMNVSTLELGDSALYLCASTPNVQGDTEAFFGQGTRLTVV.

This clone was counted ten times or more. The read ends 3 residues before the CDR3 terminus; that terminus is restored from the germline J gene. The chain links TRBV19 to TRBJ2-4; a possible D gene is TRBD1 (6 bases). The V gene lost 3 bases and the J gene lost 0 bases, with 15 bases spanning the gap. From germline, CDR1 is LNHDA and CDR2 SQIVND (reference sequence). The CDR3 loop spans 17 amino acids. The sequenced CDR3 bases are TGTGCCAGTAGTATGGGGGCCGAACGAGTAGCCAAAAACATT. Translated, it gives CASSMGAERVAKNI. The entire CDR3 protein is CASSMGAERVAKNIQYF.

At least ten counts were recorded for this clone. At one end the junction does not follow the germline gene, possibly because of a read error. The missing CDR3 end, 3 residues past where the read stops, is filled in from the germline J gene. The chain carries TRBV4-2 and TRBJ1-3; weak D call: TRBD1 (5 bases). This CDR3 has 15 residues. Germline CDR1 LGHNA, CDR2 YNFKEQ. CDR3 bases read: TGCGCCAGCAGCCAAGACAGCGTCTCTGGAAACACC. Translated: CASSQDSVSGNT. The full CDR3 protein is CASSQDSVSGNTIYF.

There are many counts of this clone. The read ends 3 residues before the CDR3 terminus; that terminus is restored from the germline J gene. The chain uses TRBV20-1 and TRBJ1-1; no clear D. Germline V gives CDR1 DFQATT, CDR2 SNEGSKA (reference sequence). The CDR3 runs to 12 residues. CDR3 region: CSARSGMKGAFF. The DNA read from the CDR3 is TGCAGTGCTAGATCGGGGATGAAGGGA.

Only a few counts were recorded for this clone. The DNA ends 3 residues before the CDR3 does, and the rest of the CDR3 is filled in from the germline J gene. This rearrangement joins TRBV20-1 to TRBJ2-1; 7 nucleotides align to TRBD2. V was pared by 1 base and J by 1 base, with 4 bases of the junction left unmatched. Germline loops: CDR1 DFQATT, CDR2 SNEGSKA (reference sequence). The CDR3 runs to 15 residues. The CDR3 region is CSARGSGRSYNEQFF. The CDR3 DNA, read in part, is TGCAGTGCTAGAGGTAGCGGGCGATCCTACAATGAG.